This is a list of T cell receptor beta chains from one sample in a study of blood T cell repertoires in COVID-19. TCRdb's copy holds only in-frame clones and misses some; the assay was immunoSEQ multiplex PCR. The table includes approximately 210,000 clones, 84% detected once. Sequencing input: peripheral blood. The source of these receptors is a woman in her forties or fifties with active or convalescent COVID-19. CDR3s include the opening cysteine and the closing phenylalanine or tryptophan. The order of the fields is J gene, D gene, CDR3 length, V gene, CDR3 DNA, CDR3 protein. The D gene is left open where the match is weak.

J: TRBJ1-2
D: -
length: 11
V: TRBV11-2
DNA: TGTGCCAGCAGGCAGAGAGGTGGCTACACCTTC
CDR3: CASRQRGGYTF

J: TRBJ1-5
D: -
length: 13
V: TRBV28
DNA: TGTGCCAGCGTCGTACAACTAAATCAGCCCCAGCATTTT
CDR3: CASVVQLNQPQHF

J: TRBJ1-6
D: TRBD1
length: 16
V: TRBV5-1
DNA: TGCGCCAGCAGCTTGGGACAGGGCTCCTATAATTCACCCCTCCACTTT
CDR3: CASSLGQGSYNSPLHF

J: TRBJ2-7
D: TRBD1
length: 17
V: TRBV7-2
DNA: TGTGCCAGCAGCTTCAGAGGGGGACCGGGGACAGCCTACGAGCAGTACTTC
CDR3: CASSFRGGPGTAYEQYF

J: TRBJ2-5
D: -
length: 12
V: TRBV24-1
DNA: TGTGCCACCAGTGATTTTGGCGAGACCCAGTACTTC
CDR3: CATSDFGETQYF

J: TRBJ1-1
D: -
length: 15
V: TRBV10-3
DNA: TGTGCCATCAGGCGAACTGGAGACTCGAACACTGAAGCTTTCTTT
CDR3: CAIRRTGDSNTEAFF

J: TRBJ1-3
D: TRBD1
length: 16
V: TRBV10-2
DNA: TGCGCCAGCACTATGAAGGACAGGCTCTCTGGAAACACCATATATTTT
CDR3: CASTMKDRLSGNTIYF

J: TRBJ2-3
D: -
length: 15
V: TRBV3-1/TRBV3-2
DNA: TGTGCCAGCAGCCCCCCCTCGGTTAACACAGATACGCAGTATTTT
CDR3: CASSPPSVNTDTQYF

J: TRBJ2-5
D: -
length: 15
V: TRBV18
DNA: TGTGCCAGCTCCCTAACCTATGACAGCCAAGAGACCCAGTACTTC
CDR3: CASSLTYDSQETQYF

J: TRBJ2-7
D: -
length: 12
V: TRBV10-2
DNA: TGCGCCAGCGTAAGCGGAACTGACGAGCAGTACTTC
CDR3: CASVSGTDEQYF

J: TRBJ2-1
D: TRBD1
length: 18
V: TRBV3-1/TRBV3-2
DNA: TGTGCCAGCAGCCAAGAAACCCTCGAGGGGGCTCGCTACAATGAGCAGTTCTTC
CDR3: CASSQETLEGARYNEQFF

J: TRBJ2-3
D: TRBD2
length: 16
V: TRBV10-3
DNA: TGTGCCATCAGTGTCTCGCTAGCGGGAGGATTAGATACGCAGTATTTT
CDR3: CAISVSLAGGLDTQYF

J: TRBJ1-2
D: -
length: 13
V: TRBV11-2
DNA: TGTGCCAGCAGCCGGGACAACAACTATGGCTACACCTTC
CDR3: CASSRDNNYGYTF